This is a list of T cell receptor beta chains from one sample in a study of T cell responses to AZD1222 COVID-19 vaccine. Assay: immunoSEQ multiplex PCR; the TCRdb copy retains only in-frame clones and omits some. The sample gives 170,000 or so clones, around 90% of which show up once; about 3% is in the top ten. The source material was peripheral blood, sampled on day 0 of AZD1222 vaccination. The receptors were gathered from an adult in good health. Both conserved end residues are part of each CDR3. Each record gives: V gene, D gene, J gene, clone size, CDR3 protein, CDR3 DNA. The D gene is left open where the match is weak. The size field is filled for only some rows; it gives once, few, many or a size class.

v_gene: TRBV7-9
d_gene: NA
j_gene: TRBJ1-2
abundance: NA
CDR3aa: CASSLDSGAGYTF
CDR3nt: TGTGCCAGCAGCTTAGACTCGGGGGCCGGCTACACCTTC

v_gene: TRBV19
d_gene: TRBD2
j_gene: TRBJ2-1
abundance: NA
CDR3aa: CASRWGGSSYNEQFF
CDR3nt: TGTGCCAGTAGATGGGGGGGGAGCTCCTACAATGAGCAGTTCTTC

v_gene: TRBV7-2
d_gene: NA
j_gene: TRBJ1-5
abundance: NA
CDR3aa: CASSLSWALLQPQHF
CDR3nt: TGTGCCAGCAGCTTATCTTGGGCTTTACTACAGCCCCAGCATTTT

v_gene: TRBV6-5
d_gene: NA
j_gene: TRBJ1-2
abundance: NA
CDR3aa: CASRSGWGANYGYTF
CDR3nt: TGTGCCAGCAGGTCCGGGTGGGGAGCTAACTATGGCTACACCTTC

v_gene: TRBV11-1
d_gene: NA
j_gene: TRBJ2-7
abundance: NA
CDR3aa: CASSLETNAHYEQYF
CDR3nt: TGTGCCAGCAGCTTAGAGACCAACGCCCACTACGAGCAGTACTTC

v_gene: TRBV29-1
d_gene: NA
j_gene: TRBJ2-3
abundance: NA
CDR3aa: CSVELEADTQYF
CDR3nt: TGCAGCGTTGAACTAGAGGCAGATACGCAGTATTTT

v_gene: TRBV19
d_gene: NA
j_gene: TRBJ2-3
abundance: NA
CDR3aa: CASSMQDRGTDTQYF
CDR3nt: TGTGCCAGTAGTATGCAGGACCGAGGGACAGATACGCAGTATTTT

v_gene: TRBV28
d_gene: NA
j_gene: TRBJ1-1
abundance: NA
CDR3aa: CASSFTTGRRSEAFF
CDR3nt: TGTGCCAGCAGTTTTACAACGGGACGGCGGAGTGAAGCTTTCTTT

v_gene: TRBV27
d_gene: TRBD1
j_gene: TRBJ1-1
abundance: NA
CDR3aa: CASSAIRDREEAFF
CDR3nt: TGTGCCAGCAGTGCCATAAGGGACAGGGAAGAAGCTTTCTTT

v_gene: TRBV27
d_gene: NA
j_gene: TRBJ1-3
abundance: NA
CDR3aa: CASSPQIAGAGGNTIYF
CDR3nt: TGTGCCAGCAGTCCCCAGATTGCAGGGGCGGGCGGAAACACCATATATTTT

v_gene: TRBV7-2
d_gene: TRBD2
j_gene: TRBJ2-1
abundance: few
CDR3aa: CASSPFPRAGVRNEQFF
CDR3nt: TGTGCCAGCAGCCCCTTCCCCCGAGCGGGAGTTCGGAATGAGCAGTTCTTC

v_gene: TRBV5-1
d_gene: NA
j_gene: TRBJ1-5
abundance: NA
CDR3aa: CASSLDGNQPQHF
CDR3nt: TGCGCCAGCAGCTTGGACGGGAATCAGCCCCAGCATTTT

v_gene: TRBV2
d_gene: TRBD2
j_gene: TRBJ2-6
abundance: few
CDR3aa: CASSDRLAGVGANVLTF
CDR3nt: TGTGCCAGCAGTGACAGACTAGCGGGAGTTGGGGCCAACGTCCTGACTTTC

v_gene: TRBV11-2
d_gene: NA
j_gene: TRBJ2-5
abundance: NA
CDR3aa: CASSRVETQYF
CDR3nt: TGTGCCAGCAGCCGGGTCGAGACCCAGTACTTC

v_gene: TRBV13
d_gene: TRBD2
j_gene: TRBJ2-3
abundance: NA
CDR3aa: CASSLTSGSFSTDTQYF
CDR3nt: TGTGCCAGCAGCCTGACTAGCGGGAGCTTTAGCACAGATACGCAGTATTTT

v_gene: TRBV7-3
d_gene: TRBD2
j_gene: TRBJ2-2
abundance: NA
CDR3aa: CASRREGGGELFF
CDR3nt: TGTGCCAGCAGAAGGGAGGGAGGCGGGGAGCTGTTTTTT

v_gene: TRBV5-6
d_gene: NA
j_gene: TRBJ2-7
abundance: NA
CDR3aa: CASSSPLGQYEQYF
CDR3nt: TGTGCCAGCAGCTCCCCCCTGGGGCAATACGAGCAGTACTTC

v_gene: TRBV3-1/TRBV3-2
d_gene: TRBD1
j_gene: TRBJ1-6
abundance: NA
CDR3aa: CASSLPGQGPPRLHF
CDR3nt: TGTGCCAGCAGCCTACCGGGACAGGGGCCCCCACGCCTCCACTTT

v_gene: TRBV12-3/TRBV12-4
d_gene: NA
j_gene: TRBJ1-1
abundance: NA
CDR3aa: CASSRGLDTEAFF
CDR3nt: TGTGCCAGCAGTCGTGGGTTGGACACTGAAGCTTTCTTT

v_gene: TRBV2
d_gene: NA
j_gene: TRBJ2-5
abundance: few
CDR3aa: CASSVQSRGGETQYF
CDR3nt: TGTGCCAGCAGTGTCCAGTCCCGGGGAGGAGAGACCCAGTACTTC

v_gene: TRBV7-8
d_gene: NA
j_gene: TRBJ2-3
abundance: NA
CDR3aa: CASSPHTRITDTQYF
CDR3nt: TGTGCCAGCAGCCCTCACACAAGGATCACAGATACGCAGTATTTT

v_gene: TRBV4-2
d_gene: NA
j_gene: TRBJ1-2
abundance: NA
CDR3aa: CASSQELWGGYTF
CDR3nt: TGTGCCAGCAGCCAAGAACTATGGGGTGGCTACACCTTC

v_gene: TRBV28
d_gene: NA
j_gene: TRBJ1-6
abundance: few
CDR3aa: CASSLGARVYNSPLHF
CDR3nt: TGTGCCAGCAGTTTGGGGGCAAGAGTCTATAATTCACCCCTCCACTTT

v_gene: TRBV20-1
d_gene: NA
j_gene: TRBJ1-2
abundance: once
CDR3aa: CSASAGNYGYTF
CDR3nt: TGCAGTGCTAGTGCGGGTAACTATGGCTACACCTTC

v_gene: TRBV7-9
d_gene: NA
j_gene: TRBJ1-4
abundance: NA
CDR3aa: CASSSYDLKGEKLFF
CDR3nt: TGTGCCAGCAGCTCCTACGATCTGAAAGGAGAAAAACTGTTTTTT

v_gene: TRBV27
d_gene: NA
j_gene: TRBJ1-6
abundance: NA
CDR3aa: CASSARLQGNSPLHF
CDR3nt: TGTGCCAGCAGCGCCCGATTACAAGGAAATTCACCCCTCCACTTT

v_gene: TRBV19
d_gene: NA
j_gene: TRBJ2-1
abundance: once
CDR3aa: CASSILAWNEQFF
CDR3nt: TGTGCCAGTAGTATCCTAGCTTGGAATGAGCAGTTCTTC

v_gene: TRBV6-2/TRBV6-3
d_gene: NA
j_gene: TRBJ2-7
abundance: once
CDR3aa: CASSRSSYEQYF
CDR3nt: TGTGCCAGCAGCCGGAGCTCCTACGAGCAGTACTTC

v_gene: TRBV10-3
d_gene: NA
j_gene: TRBJ2-1
abundance: NA
CDR3aa: CAISEIPNRSYNEQFF
CDR3nt: TGTGCCATCAGTGAAATTCCTAATCGCTCCTACAATGAGCAGTTCTTC

v_gene: TRBV11-2
d_gene: NA
j_gene: TRBJ2-2
abundance: NA
CDR3aa: CASISYSGASNTGELFF
CDR3nt: TGTGCCAGCATCTCATATTCAGGAGCATCGAACACCGGGGAGCTGTTTTTT

v_gene: TRBV18
d_gene: TRBD1
j_gene: TRBJ1-5
abundance: NA
CDR3aa: CASSPDSGGRNQPQHF
CDR3nt: TGTGCCAGCTCACCCGACTCAGGGGGTCGCAATCAGCCCCAGCATTTT

v_gene: TRBV18
d_gene: NA
j_gene: TRBJ2-7
abundance: NA
CDR3aa: CASSPGLPSRAGEQYF
CDR3nt: TGTGCCAGCTCACCGGGGTTGCCCTCTAGAGCTGGGGAGCAGTACTTC

v_gene: TRBV9
d_gene: NA
j_gene: TRBJ1-6
abundance: NA
CDR3aa: CASTDSTSYNSPLHF
CDR3nt: TGTGCCAGCACCGACTCGACCAGTTATAATTCACCCCTCCACTTT

v_gene: TRBV19
d_gene: TRBD1
j_gene: TRBJ1-5
abundance: NA
CDR3aa: CASSQGTGRYQPQHF
CDR3nt: TGTGCCAGTAGTCAAGGGACAGGGCGATATCAGCCCCAGCATTTT

v_gene: TRBV30
d_gene: NA
j_gene: TRBJ1-4
abundance: NA
CDR3aa: CAWSPAWAGEKLFF
CDR3nt: TGTGCCTGGAGTCCCGCGTGGGCGGGGGAAAAACTGTTTTTT

v_gene: TRBV28
d_gene: TRBD1
j_gene: TRBJ1-5
abundance: NA
CDR3aa: CASSIGEGAGQPQHF
CDR3nt: TGTGCCAGCAGTATCGGGGAGGGGGCCGGTCAGCCCCAGCATTTT

v_gene: TRBV7-9
d_gene: NA
j_gene: TRBJ1-1
abundance: NA
CDR3aa: CASSFRWWAFF
CDR3nt: TGTGCCAGCAGCTTCCGGTGGTGGGCTTTCTTT

v_gene: TRBV7-8
d_gene: NA
j_gene: TRBJ2-7
abundance: NA
CDR3aa: CASSSLMGSGSQYF
CDR3nt: TGTGCCAGCAGTTCCCTTATGGGATCGGGATCGCAGTACTTC

v_gene: TRBV11-2
d_gene: TRBD1
j_gene: TRBJ2-2
abundance: NA
CDR3aa: CASSFTGGEAGELFF
CDR3nt: TGTGCCAGCAGCTTCACAGGGGGCGAAGCCGGGGAGCTGTTTTTT

v_gene: TRBV7-2
d_gene: NA
j_gene: TRBJ1-2
abundance: once
CDR3aa: CASSPAGRGYGYTF
CDR3nt: TGTGCCAGCAGCCCCGCCGGGAGGGGTTATGGCTACACCTTC

v_gene: TRBV7-2
d_gene: TRBD2
j_gene: TRBJ2-7
abundance: NA
CDR3aa: CASSLGGLAGWAMEQYF
CDR3nt: TGTGCCAGCAGCTTAGGGGGACTAGCGGGATGGGCTATGGAGCAGTACTTC

v_gene: TRBV3-1/TRBV3-2
d_gene: TRBD2
j_gene: TRBJ2-7
abundance: few
CDR3aa: CASSQEKLAGASYEQYF
CDR3nt: TGTGCCAGCAGCCAAGAAAAACTAGCGGGAGCCAGCTACGAGCAGTACTTC

v_gene: TRBV4-1
d_gene: NA
j_gene: TRBJ2-1
abundance: NA
CDR3aa: CASSQGPLGKSYNEQFF
CDR3nt: TGCGCCAGCAGCCAAGGCCCCTTGGGAAAATCCTACAATGAGCAGTTCTTC

v_gene: TRBV5-1
d_gene: NA
j_gene: TRBJ2-3
abundance: once
CDR3aa: CASSLSTMADTQYF
CDR3nt: TGCGCCAGCAGCTTGAGCACGATGGCAGATACGCAGTATTTT